The TCR beta chain described here comes from a study of identical twins. MiXCR, run by TCRdb on the 5' RACE reads, gives a single entry per CDR3 protein. The data show 250,000 or so distinct CDR3 sequences, approximately 8.3% seen once. Germline V gene data show CDR1 as LNHNV and CDR2 as YYDKDF (reference sequence). V shed 5 bases and J 4 bases; nucleotides not matched to a gene: 3. There are 15 residues in the CDR3. The same sample was also studied in work on yellow fever vaccine responses in identical twins.

Material: CD8+ T cells sorted from blood. The rearrangement joins TRBV15 to TRBJ2-1; 12 bases line up with TRBD2. The source of this sequence is a woman under 30 in good health. The CDR3 DNA reads TGTGCCACCAGCGCACTAGCGGGAGGTTACAATGAGCAGTTCTTC. It yields the protein CATSALAGGYNEQFF.